Following are 24 T cell receptor beta chains from one sample sequenced in a study of blood T cells in healthy people across ages. A second 7 to 11 cycle PCR used barcoded and J-beta primers. TCRdb re-called the 5' RACE reads through MiXCR, storing one row per CDR3 protein. Of about 620,000 distinct CDR3 sequences in the sample, 20% to 25% were seen once. Material: blood. The receptors shown here come from a man between 65 and 80 years old in good health.

The chain recombines TRBV6-5 with TRBJ2-2; tentative D call: TRBD2 (5 bases). CDR3 size: 14 residues. Germline lookup yields CDR1 MNHEY and CDR2 SVGAGI. V was cut by 7 bases and J by 1 base, with 10 bases left in between. CDR3 DNA: TGTGCCAGCAAGATACTAGAGAACACCGGGGAGCTGTTTTTT. It yields the protein CASKILENTGELFF.

This clonotype was seen a few times. The chain combines TRBV4-1 with TRBJ2-7; D call uncertain. Trimming left V 4 bases short and J 3 bases short, with 16 bases between. Germline-derived CDR1 and CDR2 are MGHRA and YSYEKL. This CDR3 contains 15 residues. CDR3 bases: TGCGCCAGCAGCCCCCCCCGGGCAGCTAACTACGAGCAGTACTTC. Translated, it gives CASSPPRAANYEQYF.

This clonotype has more than one count but fewer than ten. This chain joins TRBV7-9 and TRBJ2-7; 7 bases are a match to TRBD1. In germline, CDR1 is SEHNR, CDR2 FQNEAQ (reference sequence). Losses at the gene ends were 4 bases for V and 2 bases for J; bases not matched to a gene: 17. This CDR3 has 18 amino acids. The CDR3 DNA reads as TGTGCCAGCAGCTCCGACAGGGAATATGTATTTTGGGCCTACGAGCAGTACTTC. Its translation is CASSSDREYVFWAYEQYF.

The genes are TRBV10-2 and TRBJ2-1; perhaps TRBD1 as D (5 bases). The CDR3 runs 16 residues. The germline V and J ends were trimmed by 4 bases and 6 bases, with 19 bases remaining between them. The V gene's germline CDR1 is WSHSY and CDR2 SAAADI. This CDR3 reads CASSGFLPGPSNEQFF. CDR3 coding DNA: TGCGCCAGCAGTGGTTTTCTTCCAGGGCCAAGCAATGAGCAGTTCTTC.

J is TRBJ2-7 and V is TRBV19; weak D call: TRBD2 (5 bases). This CDR3 has 13 residues. Per the germline V gene, CDR1 is LNHDA and CDR2 is SQIVND (reference sequence). Trimming removed 3 bases from V and 3 bases from J, with 9 bases in between. CDR3: CASSMNGGYEQYF. In nucleotides, the CDR3 is TGTGCCAGTAGTATGAACGGAGGCTACGAGCAGTACTTC.

The sample holds a few counts of this clonotype. This chain connects TRBV3-1 to TRBJ2-1; TRBD1 is a possible D gene (5 bases). Trimming took off 4 bases at V and 3 bases at J, with 13 bases between the two ends. Germline lookup yields CDR1 LGHDT and CDR2 YNNKEL (reference sequence). The CDR3 is 15 amino acids. This CDR3 is CASSRDSVNYNEQFF. Written as DNA, the CDR3 is TGTGCCAGCAGCCGAGACAGCGTAAACTACAATGAGCAGTTCTTC.

This clonotype was seen only a few times. This rearrangement joins TRBV5-1 to TRBJ1-1; 7 positions agree with TRBD1. The junction had 3 bases not matched to a gene; V was cut back by 0 bases and J by 4 bases. CDR1 is SGHRS and CDR2 is YFSETQ in the germline V gene. The CDR3 consists of 14 residues. In nucleotides, the CDR3 is TGCGCCAGCAGCTTGGCCGGGGACAGCACTGAAGCTTTCTTT. It specifies CASSLAGDSTEAFF.

The gene calls are TRBV5-1 and TRBJ2-5; 7 bases fit TRBD1. CDR1 and CDR2 from the germline V gene are SGHRS and YFSETQ. J gave up 5 bases and V 1 base, and 5 bases lay outside the gene matches. The CDR3 sequence is 14 residues long. CDR3 loop: CASSLRQGDETQYF. CDR3 nucleotides: TGCGCCAGCAGCTTGCGGCAGGGGGACGAGACCCAGTACTTC.

In its sample, this clonotype was seen a few times. The V gene is TRBV20-1, the J gene TRBJ2-5, with 7 bases that match TRBD1. After removal of 3 bases from V and 3 bases from J, the junction contained 13 bases not matched to a gene. CDR3 length: 16 residues. CDR1 is DFQATT, CDR2 SNEGSKA, per germline (reference sequence). The CDR3 DNA follows: TGCAGTGCTAGTAGGAGACAGGGATCCCCCAAAGAGACCCAGTACTTC. Amino acids: CSASRRQGSPKETQYF.

The chain uses TRBV4-1 and TRBJ2-2; no definite D call. V lost 4 bases and J 0 bases, leaving 15 bases between the germline ends. The CDR3 runs to 17 residues. Germline loops: CDR1 MGHRA, CDR2 YSYEKL. CDR3 DNA: TGCGCCAGCAGCCCAACGGAGAGCGTATCGAACACCGGGGAGCTGTTTTTT. This translates into CASSPTESVSNTGELFF.

The V gene is TRBV6-6, the J gene TRBJ2-5; 7 nucleotides match TRBD1. V shed 2 bases, J shed 1 base, and the junction held 4 bases outside the gene matches. The germline gives CDR1 MNHNY, CDR2 SVGAGI (reference sequence). The CDR3 spans 15 residues. CDR3 nucleotide sequence: TGTGCCAGCAGTTACGGCGACAGGGCCCAAGAGACCCAGTACTTC. Amino acid sequence: CASSYGDRAQETQYF.

This clonotype appeared a few times. This rearrangement joins TRBV28 to TRBJ2-5; the D gene is possibly TRBD2 (6 bases). The DNA end is more similar to TRBJ2-1, so the J call may be wrong. Germline-derived CDR1 and CDR2 are MDHEN and SYDVKM. This CDR3 contains 13 residues. Here the CDR3 reads CASGSGSNGEQFF. CDR3 DNA sequence: TGTGCCAGCGGAAGCGGGTCAAACGGGGAGCAGTTCTTC.

The chain combines TRBV10-3 with TRBJ2-3, with 7 bases aligning to TRBD1. The V and J ends lost 10 bases and 3 bases, in that order; junction bases with no gene match: 10. CDR3 length equals 14 residues. The germline V gene has CDR1 ENHRY and CDR2 SYGVKD. The CDR3 nucleotides are TGTGCCACCAACAGGGGCGCTGTAACAGATACGCAGTATTTT. Translated: CATNRGAVTDTQYF.

This rearrangement joins TRBV6-2 or TRBV6-3 to TRBJ2-5; 8 positions agree with TRBD1. The tail of the sequence fits TRBJ2-7 better, so the J call may be wrong. Germline assignment: CDR1 MNHEY and CDR2 SVGEGT. This CDR3 has 15 residues. The CDR3 region is CASRLTTGQGYEQYF. CDR3 nucleotides: TGTGCCAGCAGACTTACTACTGGACAGGGCTACGAGCAGTACTTC.

This clonotype was detected a few times. This chain connects TRBV6-6 to TRBJ1-2, with unresolved D. This CDR3 is 13 amino acids long. Germline CDR1 and CDR2: MNHNY and SVGAGI (reference sequence). Trimming left V 7 bases short and J 3 bases short, with 12 bases between. Here the CDR3 DNA reads TGTGCCAGCACCCCTGAGAATTACTATGGCTACACCTTC. Translated: CASTPENYYGYTF.

This clonotype was detected a few times. The chain uses TRBV4-1 and TRBJ2-3; unclear D gene. V was shortened by 0 bases and J by 4 bases, with 14 bases between the two germline ends. This CDR3 is 16 amino acids long. CDR1 and CDR2 from the germline V gene are MGHRA and YSYEKL. CDR3 protein: CASSQEPSLVADTQYF. CDR3 DNA: TGCGCCAGCAGCCAAGAGCCATCCCTGGTTGCAGATACGCAGTATTTT.

This clonotype was recorded a few times. The chain couples TRBV6-5 to TRBJ2-1; D is uncertain. The J call may be mistaken, given a closer DNA end match to TRBJ2-7. The CDR3 consists of 14 residues. CDR1 is MNHEY, CDR2 SVGAGI, per germline. CDR3: CASSPAVDVYEQYF. In nucleotides, the CDR3 is TGTGCCAGCAGCCCCGCTGTTGACGTCTACGAGCAGTACTTC.

A few counts support this clonotype. This chain connects TRBV5-6 to TRBJ2-3; TRBD2 matches at 8 bases. Germline assignment: CDR1 SGHDT and CDR2 YYEEEE. V was pared by 2 bases and J by 6 bases, with 5 bases of the junction left unmatched. CDR3 length: 14 amino acids. In DNA, the CDR3 is TGTGCCAGCAGCTTTCGGGAGGGTACGGATACGCAGTATTTT. Encoded protein: CASSFREGTDTQYF.

This clonotype was counted between two and nine times. The chain is built from TRBV14 and TRBJ2-5; D not certain. The CDR3 contains 13 residues. V dropped 2 bases and J dropped 2 bases, with 6 bases sitting between them. Germline CDR1 is SGHDN and CDR2 is FVKESK. The CDR3 nucleotides read TGTGCCAGCAGCCAATTACAGCAAGAGACCCAGTACTTC. This encodes CASSQLQQETQYF.

This clonotype was detected only a few times. The CDR3 DNA reads as TGTGCCAGCAGCCACGAAGGGAAGGGGCTTAGAGATGGCTACACCTTC. This encodes CASSHEGKGLRDGYTF. This sequence joins TRBV12-3 or TRBV12-4 and TRBJ1-2; D possibly corresponds to TRBD1 (5 bases). The CDR3 contains 16 residues. V lost 6 bases and J lost 6, with 23 bases in between.

The sample holds one count of this clonotype. J is TRBJ2-7 and V is TRBV29-1; D gene unclear. The CDR3 loop spans 11 amino acids. Germline V gene sequence: CDR1 SQVTM, CDR2 ANQGSEA. V was cut by 4 bases and J by 3 bases, with 7 bases left in between. The CDR3 loop reads CSVASGYEQYF. The CDR3, as DNA: TGCAGCGTTGCATCCGGCTACGAGCAGTACTTC.

The gene calls are TRBV12-3 or TRBV12-4 and TRBJ1-1; D call uncertain. This CDR3 is built from 17 residues. Trimming stripped 0 bases from V and 1 base from J, with 15 bases between. The CDR3 DNA reads as TGTGCCAGCAGTTTAGCGCTCGGCAGGCGGGGGAACACTGAAGCTTTCTTT. It specifies CASSLALGRRGNTEAFF.

The V gene is TRBV4-1, the J gene TRBJ1-2; possibly TRBD1 for D (5 bases). The CDR3 sequence is 15 residues long. V was clipped by 0 bases and J by 3 bases, with 11 bases between them. CDR1 MGHRA and CDR2 YSYEKL come from the germline V gene. The CDR3 loop is CASSQDRTGYYGYTF. Here the CDR3 DNA reads TGCGCCAGCAGCCAAGATCGTACAGGTTACTATGGCTACACCTTC.

This clonotype was seen ten or more times. CDR3 DNA sequence: TGCAGTGCCCTCCGGAGCGGGAGAGGTCGAGGCAGGAATGAGCAGTTCTTC. Protein sequence: CSALRSGRGRGRNEQFF. The chain uses TRBV20-1 and TRBJ2-1, with 8 bases matching TRBD2. V was pared by 6 bases and J by 7 bases, with 20 bases of the junction left unmatched. Germline V gene data show CDR1 as DFQATT and CDR2 as SNEGSKA (reference sequence). This CDR3 has 17 amino acids.